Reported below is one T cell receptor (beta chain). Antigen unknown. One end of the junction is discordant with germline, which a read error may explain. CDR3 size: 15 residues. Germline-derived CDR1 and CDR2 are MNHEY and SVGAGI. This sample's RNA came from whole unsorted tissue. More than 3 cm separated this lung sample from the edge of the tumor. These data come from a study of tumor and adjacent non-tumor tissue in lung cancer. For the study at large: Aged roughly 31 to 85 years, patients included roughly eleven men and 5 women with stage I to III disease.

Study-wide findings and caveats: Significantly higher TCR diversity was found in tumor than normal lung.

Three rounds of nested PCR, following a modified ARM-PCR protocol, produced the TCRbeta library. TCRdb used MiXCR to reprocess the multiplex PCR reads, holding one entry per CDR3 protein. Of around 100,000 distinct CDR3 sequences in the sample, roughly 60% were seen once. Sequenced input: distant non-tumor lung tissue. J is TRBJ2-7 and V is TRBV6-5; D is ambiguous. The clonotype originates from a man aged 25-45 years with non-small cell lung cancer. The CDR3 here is CDSCYDSRGTYEQYF. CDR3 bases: TGTGACAGCTGTTACGATTCCAGAGGAACCTACGAGCAGTACTTC.